This T cell receptor beta chain is from a study of tumor-infiltrating lymphocytes in localized non-small cell lung cancer. The overall study: Patients included smokers and never-smokers with various histologies, some sampled after neoadjuvant chemotherapy. Whole-study results and caveats: Technical variation could not be separated from intratumor heterogeneity here. T-cell fraction did not differ between immunotypes IM1 and IM2. Only some patients had TCR sequencing, depending on available tissue.

As regards this clone: Its antigen is currently unknown.

The V and J ends lost 2 bases and 6 bases, in that order; junction bases with no gene match: 9. Germline CDR1 is SGHNT and CDR2 is YYREEE (reference sequence). There are 17 residues in the CDR3. Assay: immunoSEQ multiplex PCR; the TCRdb copy retains only in-frame clones and omits some. The profile shows roughly 5,100 clones, 90% to 96% of them singletons. This chain uses TRBV5-4 with TRBJ2-3, with 13 nucleotides matching TRBD2. The sequencing input was uninvolved lung tissue not adjacent to the tumor. The source of this sequence is a human donor with non-small cell lung cancer. CDR3 DNA: TGTGCCAGCAGCTTTACTAGCGGGAGGGCCCTCGGGGATACGCAGTATTTT. The encoded protein is CASSFTSGRALGDTQYF.